The present entry profiles one TCR beta chain with its context. Trimming removed 4 bases at V and 4 bases at J, with 9 bases between. There are 12 residues in the CDR3. Germline-derived CDR1 and CDR2 are SGHRS and YFSETQ. This entry is derived from a study of blood T cell repertoires in COVID-19. Produced via immunoSEQ multiplex PCR; TCRdb's table is partial and in-frame only. The sample contains over 250,000 clones, around 90% of which appear only once. Sequenced sample: peripheral blood. The chain uses TRBV5-1 and TRBJ2-7; D possibly corresponds to TRBD1 (6 bases). The sequence was obtained from a man aged 45-65 years with acute or convalescent COVID-19. CDR3 sequence (DNA): TGCGCCAGCAGCGTACAGGGTTACGAGCAGTACTTC. Its protein product is CASSVQGYEQYF.